The entry below describes one T cell receptor (beta chain). Measured with immunoSEQ multiplex PCR; TCRdb has only the in-frame clones, and not every one. The sample includes 200,000 to 300,000 clones, about 87% seen only once; the top ten take approximately 1.4%. This specimen comes from a study of blood T cell repertoires in COVID-19. Germline V CDR1 and CDR2: SGDLS, YYNGEE. CDR3 length: 16 residues. The germline V and J ends were trimmed by 3 bases and 4 bases, with 16 bases remaining between them. The origin of this receptor is a woman aged 40 to 55 who had recovered from COVID-19. The rearrangement uses TRBV9 and TRBJ2-2; maybe TRBD1 (6 bases). Source material: peripheral blood. CDR3 coding DNA: TGTGCCAGCAGCGCCCAGGGGACCCAGAGCACCGGGGAGCTGTTTTTT. This gives the protein CASSAQGTQSTGELFF.